This entry features one T cell receptor (beta chain) sequence. The sample belongs to a study of shared clonotypes between healthy human individuals. Per germline, CDR1 MGHRA and CDR2 YSYEKL. V lost 1 base to trimming and J lost 0 bases, with 15 bases between them. This CDR3 has 18 amino acids. Some clones are missing from TCRdb's copy, which holds only in-frame ones; the method was immunoSEQ multiplex PCR. The sample lists 2 million to 2.5 million clones; approximately 94% were seen once. Terminally differentiated effector memory CD45RA+ cells were excluded from the naive CD8 cells, which were CD45RO-negative and positively selected for CCR7.

The source is a young man in good health. The V call is TRBV4-1, the J call TRBJ2-2; a possible D gene is TRBD1 (5 bases). What was sequenced was naive CD8+ T cells sorted from blood. This CDR3 reads CASSQAPGPPANTGELFF. CDR3 nucleotide sequence: TGCGCCAGCAGCCAAGCGCCAGGGCCCCCCGCGAACACCGGGGAGCTGTTTTTT.